The 5 T cell receptor beta chains listed next were all sequenced from one sample in a study of vaccination and CD4 T cells after COVID-19. These TCRs are of unknown antigen specificity. Cultured CD4+ T-cell DNA underwent Oncomine TCR Beta short-read sequencing. MiXCR, run by TCRdb on the PCR reads, gives a single entry per CDR3 protein. This sample has fewer than 3,000 distinct CDR3 sequences; around a sixth occur once, and the top ten carry approximately 24%. As to treatment: roughly 10-day PBMC culture with coronavirus spike peptide pools or control peptides (ViraFEST assay). Investigators obtained the unexposed donor's CD4+ T cells before the COVID-19 pandemic (2011-2018). Sequenced: CD4+ T cells from blood, cultured in vitro. These receptors were obtained from a human donor in good health.

In regard to this clonotype: An end of the junction differs from the germline gene, which may be a read error. The chain recombines TRBV6-4 with TRBJ1-2, with D possibly TRBD1 on 5 matching bases. Looked up from germline, CDR1 is MRHNA and CDR2 is SNTAGT. The CDR3 covers 15 residues. In DNA, the CDR3 is TGTGCCAGCAGTGACACCACAGTGGACAACTGTGGCTACACCTTC. Translating it yields CASSDTTVDNCGYTF.

V is TRBV5-1 and J is TRBJ2-1; D perhaps matches TRBD2 (5 bases). This CDR3 contains 14 residues. V was clipped by 0 bases and J by 3 bases, with 7 bases between them. CDR1 SGHRS and CDR2 YFSETQ come from the germline V gene. CDR3 in amino acids: CASSLGTYYNEQFF. Here the CDR3 DNA reads TGCGCCAGCAGCTTGGGGACTTACTACAATGAGCAGTTCTTC.

The rearrangement joins TRBV12-3 or TRBV12-4 to TRBJ1-2; D gene uncertain. The CDR3 runs 14 residues. V lost 2 bases to trimming and J lost 8 bases, with 15 bases between them. CDR3 nucleotides: TGTGCCAGCAGTTTACTGACCGGGTTGGAGGGCTACACCTTC. This codes for CASSLLTGLEGYTF.

This clonotype was detected only a few times. The rearrangement uses TRBV9 and TRBJ1-1; D possibly corresponds to TRBD1 (5 bases). Germline V lookup: CDR1 SGDLS, CDR2 YYNGEE. This CDR3 has 13 amino acids. Trimming took off 4 bases at V and 8 bases at J, with 15 bases between the two ends. CDR3 sequence reads: CASSNTNQGEAFF. The CDR3 DNA reads as TGTGCCAGCAGCAATACCAACCAGGGAGAAGCTTTCTTT.

The chain carries TRBV7-2 and TRBJ1-1; 7 bases are a match to TRBD1. J was trimmed by 7 bases and V by 3 bases; bases with no gene match: 11. CDR1 and CDR2 from the germline V gene are SGHTA and FQGNSA. The CDR3 is made up of 15 amino acids. CDR3 residues: CASSFRQGSMGEAFF. The CDR3 DNA sequence: TGTGCCAGCAGCTTCCGACAGGGATCCATGGGTGAAGCTTTCTTT.